A single T cell receptor beta chain is shown here with its context. The sample carries other DNA sequences with the same CDR3. These data originate in a study of shared clonotypes between healthy human individuals. Trimming removed 2 bases at V and 2 bases at J, with 7 bases between. The CDR3 loop spans 14 amino acids. The germline V gene encodes CDR1 MDHEN and CDR2 SYDVKM. The protocol was immunoSEQ multiplex PCR, while the TCRdb copy is restricted to in-frame clones and leaves out a portion. Here the sample spans about 690,000 clones, about 92% being singletons. This receptor was obtained from a man younger than 35 in good health. Some clones in this sample may be carry-over from other donors' samples. The specimen sequenced was memory CD8+ T cells from PBMCs. As for subset: CD45RO+ cells pooled with CCR7-negative TemRA cells. The chain uses TRBV28 and TRBJ1-3; unclear D gene. The CDR3 protein is CASSLPGPGNTIYF. The CDR3 DNA reads as TGTGCCAGCAGTTTACCAGGCCCTGGAAACACCATATATTTT.